Listed below are T cell receptor beta chains from one sample, sequenced in a study of blood T cell repertoires in COVID-19. The repertoire was sequenced with immunoSEQ multiplex PCR; TCRdb's copy has only in-frame clones and lacks some. Of 310,000 or so clones in the sample, roughly 87% were seen once. The material sequenced was peripheral blood. These receptors came from a man in his thirties or forties with COVID-19, enrolled during active disease. Each CDR3 is given with its conserved first and last residue. The D gene is left open where the match is weak. Clone size is shown for a subset of rows, as once, few, many or a class of expanded clone.

j_call	clone_size	v_call	d_call	cdr3_nt	cdr3_aa
TRBJ2-1	NA	TRBV11-3	TRBD2	TGTGCCAGCAGCCCAAGACTAGCGGGAGGATACAATGAGCAGTTCTTC	CASSPRLAGGYNEQFF
TRBJ1-1	NA	TRBV3-1/TRBV3-2	NA	TGTGCCAGCAGCCAGCCGAAAGGGGGAATGAACACTGAAGCTTTCTTT	CASSQPKGGMNTEAFF
TRBJ1-1	NA	TRBV11-2	NA	TGTGCCAGCAGCTTAGGTCAGGGTGGGTACACTGAAGCTTTCTTT	CASSLGQGGYTEAFF
TRBJ2-6	NA	TRBV6-6	NA	TGTGCCAGCAGTTACACAGTCTCTGGGGCCAACGTCCTGACTTTC	CASSYTVSGANVLTF
TRBJ2-2	NA	TRBV5-1	NA	TGCGCCAGCAGCTTGCTAGGGGGGGCTATCACCGGGGAGCTGTTTTTT	CASSLLGGAITGELFF
TRBJ1-1	NA	TRBV15	NA	TGTGCCACCAGCGAGGGGGGGAGGCAGAACACTGAAGCTTTCTTT	CATSEGGRQNTEAFF
TRBJ2-7	once	TRBV5-1	TRBD2	TGCGCCAGCAGCCGGGAGGGGCGATCCTACGAGCAGTACTTC	CASSREGRSYEQYF
TRBJ2-2	NA	TRBV24-1	TRBD1	TGTGCCACCAGTGGTAGATCAGGGGGCACCGGGGAGCTGTTTTTT	CATSGRSGGTGELFF
TRBJ2-7	NA	TRBV29-1	TRBD1	TGCAGCGTCGGGACAGCCCCGGGCGCCTACGAGCAGTACTTC	CSVGTAPGAYEQYF
TRBJ2-7	NA	TRBV7-2	TRBD1	TGTGCCAGCAGTATGGACAGGAGGTACTACGAGCAGTACTTC	CASSMDRRYYEQYF
TRBJ2-2	NA	TRBV29-1	TRBD1	TGCAGCGTTGGGACAGGCGACACCGGGGAGCTGTTTTTT	CSVGTGDTGELFF
TRBJ2-1	NA	TRBV29-1	TRBD1	TGCAGCGTTGAGGGACAGGGATCCGGGGATGAGCAGTTCTTC	CSVEGQGSGDEQFF
TRBJ2-5	NA	TRBV28	NA	TGTGCCAGCATCAAACTTTCCCCGGGGGGCAGTGAGACCCAGTACTTC	CASIKLSPGGSETQYF
TRBJ2-3	NA	TRBV5-8	TRBD1	TGTGCCAGCAGTTCGGGACAGGCGGTCGCAGATACGCAGTATTTT	CASSSGQAVADTQYF
TRBJ2-7	once	TRBV28	TRBD1	TGTGCCAGCAGTTCCCCGATGGAAGCGGGACAGGGGTACTCCTACGAGCAGTACTTC	CASSSPMEAGQGYSYEQYF
TRBJ1-1	once	TRBV30	NA	TGTGCCTGTAGAACGGTTGTGAACACTGAAGCTTTCTTT	CACRTVVNTEAFF
TRBJ2-7	few	TRBV29-1	NA	TGCAGCACTTCCATGACTGGTGGTTACGAGCAGTACTTC	CSTSMTGGYEQYF
TRBJ1-1	NA	TRBV30	TRBD1	TGTGCCTGCCCTAAGGGGACAGCAAGCCTGAACACTGAAGCTTTCTTT	CACPKGTASLNTEAFF
TRBJ1-6	NA	TRBV7-8	NA	TGTGCCAGCAGCTTTCTACAGGGATCACCCCTCCACTTT	CASSFLQGSPLHF
TRBJ2-7	few	TRBV6-1	NA	TGTGCCAGCAGTGAAACAGGGCCGGAGCAGTACTTC	CASSETGPEQYF
TRBJ1-2	NA	TRBV27	NA	TGTGCCAGCAGTTTATCGAGGGTGGGGTCCTATGGCTACACCTTC	CASSLSRVGSYGYTF
TRBJ1-2	NA	TRBV5-6	NA	TGTGCCAGCAGCCAGAAAGCAGGGAATGACTATGGCTACACCTTC	CASSQKAGNDYGYTF
TRBJ2-1	once	TRBV30	NA	TGTGCCCATTCCGGGGGTCGCTCCTACAATGAGCAGTTCTTC	CAHSGGRSYNEQFF
TRBJ2-7	NA	TRBV27	NA	TGTGCCAGCAGTTTAAAACCCCCTCCCCTAACCTACGAGCAGTACTTC	CASSLKPPPLTYEQYF
TRBJ2-1	NA	TRBV7-9	TRBD2	TGTGCCAGCAGCTCCGACGGGAGGGGGTTTGAGCAGTTCTTC	CASSSDGRGFEQFF
TRBJ2-3	NA	TRBV3-1/TRBV3-2	TRBD1	TGTGCCAGCAGCCGGGACAGGTCGGGGGATACGCAGTATTTT	CASSRDRSGDTQYF
TRBJ2-5	NA	TRBV4-1	TRBD2	TGCGCCAGCAGCCGCAGACTAGCGGGGAACGAAGAGACCCAGTACTTC	CASSRRLAGNEETQYF
TRBJ2-1	NA	TRBV10-3	TRBD1	TGTGCCATCATTCGGGACAGGGGGAGTTATCACTACAATGAGCAGTTCTTC	CAIIRDRGSYHYNEQFF
TRBJ2-1	NA	TRBV28	TRBD2	TGTGCCAGCAGAGTTAGCGGGAGTAAATATGAGCAGTTCTTC	CASRVSGSKYEQFF
TRBJ2-7	NA	TRBV3-1/TRBV3-2	NA	TGTGCCAGCAGCCCGTTTGGCCAGGGCTACGAGCAGTACTTC	CASSPFGQGYEQYF
TRBJ1-4	NA	TRBV19	NA	TGTGCCAGTAGTATAGGAGCTAGGAGAGGTGAAAAACTGTTTTTT	CASSIGARRGEKLFF
TRBJ2-2	NA	TRBV7-9	NA	TGTGCCAGCAGCGCCAGCGTTAGAACCGGGGAGCTGTTTTTT	CASSASVRTGELFF
TRBJ1-1	NA	TRBV7-2	NA	TGTGCCAGCAGCGCGTACTCCGGGAGGGACACTGAAGCTTTCTTT	CASSAYSGRDTEAFF
TRBJ1-1	NA	TRBV7-2	NA	TGTGCCAGCAGCCGGGACACTGAAGCTTTCTTT	CASSRDTEAFF
TRBJ2-7	NA	TRBV12-5	NA	TGTGCTAGTGAGGACACCTTAAGCTACGAGCAGTACTTC	CASEDTLSYEQYF
TRBJ2-7	NA	TRBV27	NA	TGTGCCAGCAGTTTTCGAGGCGAGCAGTACTTC	CASSFRGEQYF
TRBJ2-2	NA	TRBV5-1	TRBD1	TGCGCCAGCAGCCTTCCCGGGACAGGGGTCACCGGGGAGCTGTTTTTT	CASSLPGTGVTGELFF
TRBJ2-1	NA	TRBV28	NA	TGTGCCAGCACGGCGGGAAGATCCTACAATGAGCAGTTCTTC	CASTAGRSYNEQFF
TRBJ2-7	NA	TRBV5-1	TRBD1	TGCGCCAGCAGCTACCGACAGGGGGTGATTCGGGAGCAGTACTTC	CASSYRQGVIREQYF
TRBJ1-2	NA	TRBV19	TRBD1	TGTGCCAGTATCCAGGGGGCTACTACAGCTAACTATGGCTACACCTTC	CASIQGATTANYGYTF
TRBJ2-7	NA	TRBV27	TRBD1	TGTGCCAGCAGTGACAGGGCTAGCTCCTACGAGCAGTACTTC	CASSDRASSYEQYF
TRBJ1-3	NA	TRBV5-1	NA	TGCGCCAGCAGCGCAGACAGAGCTGGAAACACCATATATTTT	CASSADRAGNTIYF